This entry lists 30 T cell receptor beta chains sequenced from one sample in a study of regulatory T cells in long-lasting Graves disease. Time point: newly diagnosed GD, antithyroid drugs for less than 3 months. RNA isolated from PBMCs was used to make the TCR library. CDR3-region Arm-PCR and iRepertoire HTBI primers produced the TCR beta libraries. TCRdb itself ran the multiplex PCR reads through MiXCR, one entry per CDR3 protein. The data contain a few hundred thousand distinct CDR3 sequences, around 19% of them singletons. This same sample was also taken into another study, of T cells in Graves' hyperthyroidism and ophthalmopathy.

The specimen was peripheral blood mononuclear cells (PBMCs), collected at new diagnosis, from a patient treated with antithyroid drugs. The receptors originated from a woman aged 25 to 39 with Graves disease.

The table lists this clonotype with a count of one. This chain uses TRBV12-3 or TRBV12-4 with TRBJ2-1, with a tentative D call TRBD2 (6 bases). The CDR3 spans 16 residues. Deletions cut 7 bases from V and 2 bases from J, with 18 bases between. The CDR3 spells CASTPRGGIAYNEQFF. The CDR3 nucleotides read TGTGCCAGCACCCCTCGGGGCGGGATTGCCTACAATGAGCAGTTCTTC.

This clonotype was picked up a small number of times. The chain links TRBV5-1 to TRBJ2-7; TRBD1 agrees at 9 bases. V was pared by 4 bases and J by 3 bases, with 11 bases of the junction left unmatched. Germline-derived CDR1 and CDR2 are SGHRS and YFSETQ. This CDR3 has 16 amino acids. The CDR3 DNA reads TGCGCCAGCAGCATGGGGGGTTTGGGACAGGGCTACGAGCAGTACTTC. Residues: CASSMGGLGQGYEQYF.

The sample holds many counts of this clonotype. The chain recombines TRBV6-1 with TRBJ1-2; TRBD1 is a possible D gene (6 bases). Trimming took off 8 bases at V and 4 bases at J, with 14 bases between the two ends. This CDR3 spans 13 amino acids. The germline V gene encodes CDR1 MNHNS and CDR2 SASEGT. The CDR3 reads CASLEGHFYGYTF. The CDR3 nucleotides are TGTGCCAGCCTGGAGGGACACTTCTATGGCTACACCTTC.

This clonotype has ten or more counts. The chain uses TRBV11-2 and TRBJ2-1; 7 bases agree with TRBD2. CDR3 length equals 16 residues. Germline loops: CDR1 SGHAT, CDR2 FQNNGV. J lost 6 bases, V lost 2 bases, and 10 bases had no gene match. The CDR3 DNA sequence: TGTGCCAGCAGCTTATTAGGGCGGGAGAGGGTCAATGAGCAGTTCTTC. This encodes CASSLLGRERVNEQFF.

This clonotype was seen ten or more times. The chain is built from TRBV18 and TRBJ2-3, with a weak D call TRBD2 (7 bases). Germline values: CDR1 KGHSH, CDR2 LQKENI. CDR3 length: 15 amino acids. V was shortened by 5 bases and J by 1 base, with 13 bases between the two germline ends. The chain's CDR3 is CASSSPGGRTDTQYF. The CDR3 DNA follows: TGTGCCAGCTCATCTCCCGGGGGGCGCACAGATACGCAGTATTTT.

This clonotype was detected many times. V is TRBV5-1 and J is TRBJ2-2; D may be TRBD2 (5 bases). Germline V CDR1 and CDR2: SGHRS, YFSETQ. V was trimmed by 7 bases and J by 3 bases, leaving 13 bases between them. This CDR3 has 14 residues. The CDR3 reads CASDSGKDTGELFF. As DNA, the CDR3 is TGCGCCAGCGACTCGGGGAAGGACACCGGGGAGCTGTTTTTT.

This clonotype appeared many times. The J gene is TRBJ2-7, the V gene TRBV30; 14 positions agree with TRBD2. The CDR3 consists of 14 residues. The ends lost 5 bases at V and 5 bases at J; junction bases unmatched: 5. CDR1 and CDR2 (germline): GTSNPN, SVGIG (reference sequence). The CDR3 is CAWQTSGRVNEQYF. CDR3 coding DNA: TGTGCCTGGCAGACTAGCGGGAGGGTAAACGAGCAGTACTTC. Full variable domain (missing parts from reference TRBV30 and TRBJ2-7): SQTIHQWPATLVQPVGSPLSLECTVEGTSNPNLYWYRQAAGRGLQLLFYSVGIGQISSEVPQNLSASRPQDRQFILSSKKLLLSDSGFYLCAWQTSGRVNEQYFGPGTRLTVT.

The chain carries TRBV7-9 and TRBJ1-4; D perhaps matches TRBD1 (6 bases). Germline CDR1 and CDR2: SEHNR and FQNEAQ (reference sequence). The CDR3 is made up of 14 amino acids. Trimming removed 4 bases from V and 11 bases from J, with 17 bases in between. CDR3 sequence reads: CASSSSQRGVKLFF. The CDR3 DNA is TGTGCCAGCAGCTCGAGCCAGAGGGGGGTGAAACTGTTTTTT.

As DNA, the CDR3 is TGTGCCAGCACATCAGACGGGGAGGGGACAGATACGCAGTATTTT. It specifies CASTSDGEGTDTQYF. The gene calls are TRBV2 and TRBJ2-3; 7 nucleotides align to TRBD2. The CDR3 contains 15 residues. Germline CDR1 SNHLY, CDR2 FYNNEI. The trim removed 7 bases at V and 3 bases at J, leaving 10 bases unmatched.

In this sample, this clonotype turned up many times. The J gene is TRBJ1-4, the V gene TRBV24-1, with D possibly TRBD1 on 5 matching bases. This CDR3 spans 15 amino acids. Germline V gene data show CDR1 as KGHDR and CDR2 as SFDVKD. The V gene lost 6 bases and the J gene lost 0 bases, with 10 bases spanning the gap. The CDR3 loop reads CATSRGGATNEKLFF. As DNA, the CDR3 is TGTGCCACCAGTCGGGGGGGGGCAACTAATGAAAAACTGTTTTTT.

This clonotype was detected only a few times. The chain combines TRBV9 with TRBJ1-3; 7 positions agree with TRBD1. The length of the CDR3 is 15 residues. Germline CDR1 is SGDLS and CDR2 is YYNGEE. The J segment lost 1 base and the V segment lost 4 bases, leaving 5 bases of the junction unmatched. The DNA for the CDR3 is TGTGCCAGCAGCTCGACAGGGTATTCTGGAAACACCATATATTTT. This sequence encodes CASSSTGYSGNTIYF.

V gene TRBV12-3 or TRBV12-4 combines with J gene TRBJ1-5; D is possibly TRBD1 (6 bases). CDR3 size: 18 residues. Trimming left V 1 base short and J 4 bases short, with 20 bases between. CDR3 protein: CASSLEAGEVLGNQPQHF. In DNA form, the CDR3 reads TGTGCCAGCAGTTTAGAGGCAGGGGAAGTTTTAGGAAATCAGCCCCAGCATTTT.

There are a few counts of this clonotype. This likely reflects a read error, since a far larger clone is one base away. This chain joins TRBV11-3 and TRBJ2-1, with TRBD2 identical over 8 bases. Germline CDR1 SGHNT, CDR2 YENEEA. The CDR3 has 16 amino acids. CDR3 DNA: TGTGCCTGCAGCTTAGCGGGACGGGAAGCCCACAATGAGCAGTTCTTC. Protein sequence: CACSLAGREAHNEQFF.

The rearrangement links TRBV6-5 to TRBJ1-1; D is unclear. The V end was cut by 0 bases, the J end by 1 base, with 9 bases between. The CDR3 is 15 residues long. Germline loops: CDR1 MNHEY, CDR2 SVGAGI. The CDR3 here is CASSYSMLENTEAFF. The CDR3 nucleotides are TGTGCCAGCAGTTACTCGATGTTGGAGAACACTGAAGCTTTCTTT.

The chain is built from TRBV30 and TRBJ2-1; perhaps TRBD2 as D (6 bases). Germline values: CDR1 GTSNPN, CDR2 SVGIG (reference sequence). V was clipped by 5 bases and J by 6 bases, with 23 bases between them. The CDR3 totals 16 residues. CDR3 in amino acids: CAWESWRDPRINEQFF. The CDR3 DNA reads TGTGCCTGGGAAAGCTGGCGGGACCCCAGGATCAATGAGCAGTTCTTC.

The rearrangement uses TRBV2 and TRBJ2-7; 7 bases are a match to TRBD2. Trimming took 5 bases from V and 2 from J; bases not matched to a gene: 9. This CDR3 comprises 15 residues. The germline V gene encodes CDR1 SNHLY and CDR2 FYNNEI. The chain's CDR3 is CASSPAGEGPYEQYF. The CDR3 coding sequence is TGTGCCAGCAGTCCTGCGGGAGAAGGGCCCTACGAGCAGTACTTC. The full variable domain, with the rest looked up from reference TRBV2 and TRBJ2-7, is EPEVTQTPSHQVTQMGQEVILRCVPISNHLYFYWYRQILGQKVEFLVSFYNNEISEKSEIFDDQFSVERPDGSNFTLKIRSTKLEDSAMYFCASSPAGEGPYEQYFGPGTRLTVT.

This clonotype was recorded many times. The chain uses TRBV28 and TRBJ1-1; 7 bases are shared with TRBD1. J gave up 1 base and V 2 bases, and 4 bases lay outside the gene matches. CDR3 length equals 15 residues. Germline loops: CDR1 MDHEN, CDR2 SYDVKM. CDR3 in DNA: TGTGCCAGCAGTTTAACAGGGGCGGCGAACACTGAAGCTTTCTTT. Translating gives CASSLTGAANTEAFF.

This clonotype was seen ten or more times. The chain couples TRBV19 to TRBJ1-1, with a tentative D call TRBD1 (5 bases). Germline CDR1 LNHDA, CDR2 SQIVND (reference sequence). This CDR3 region has 13 residues. V was shortened by 9 bases and J by 7 bases, with 18 bases between the two germline ends. Here the CDR3 DNA reads TGTGCCAGCTCTAAGAGGGGAAGCGATGAAGCTTTCTTT. This sequence encodes CASSKRGSDEAFF.

In its sample, this clonotype was seen many times. This chain connects TRBV5-1 to TRBJ2-7, with unresolved D. Germline CDR1 is SGHRS and CDR2 is YFSETQ. The CDR3 is made up of 14 amino acids. V was clipped by 0 bases and J by 3 bases, with 10 bases between them. The CDR3 coding sequence is TGCGCCAGCAGCTTGGCCGGGCAGGTCTACGAGCAGTACTTC. Translation gives CASSLAGQVYEQYF.

This clonotype was detected many times. The V call is TRBV9, the J call TRBJ2-7; TRBD1 agrees at 7 bases. With 3 bases clipped from V and 7 bases from J, the junction kept 10 bases outside the gene matches. From germline, CDR1 is SGDLS and CDR2 YYNGEE. The CDR3 loop spans 14 amino acids. CDR3 DNA: TGTGCCAGCAGCGCCGGACAGGACTTGGGAGAGCAGTACTTC. Protein product: CASSAGQDLGEQYF.

CDR3 amino acids: CAISEVPLAGTTGELFF. The CDR3 region has the DNA TGTGCCATCAGTGAGGTCCCCCTAGCGGGGACCACCGGGGAGCTGTTTTTT. V and J are TRBV10-3 and TRBJ2-2; 9 nucleotides line up with TRBD2. The V segment lost 2 bases and the J segment 4 bases; nucleotides outside the gene matches: 8. The length of the CDR3 is 17 residues. Germline lookup yields CDR1 ENHRY and CDR2 SYGVKD.

This clonotype was seen repeatedly, ten times or more. The chain combines TRBV6-5 with TRBJ2-7; 8 bases agree with TRBD2. Germline loops: CDR1 MNHEY, CDR2 SVGAGI. V lost 2 bases to trimming and J lost 7 bases; unmatched junction nucleotides: 13. This CDR3 is 16 amino acids long. CDR3 region: CASSYTLLRGAGEQYF. Written as DNA, the CDR3 is TGTGCCAGCAGTTACACCCTATTGCGGGGGGCGGGAGAGCAGTACTTC.

This clonotype has at least ten counts. The rearrangement links TRBV6-1 to TRBJ2-7; D is unresolved. V was clipped by 6 bases and J by 1 base, with 13 bases between them. This CDR3 is 14 amino acids long. Germline V gene sequence: CDR1 MNHNS, CDR2 SASEGT. The DNA of the CDR3 is TGTGCCAGCAGGAGGACGTCCAGATCCTACGAGCAGTACTTC. It codes for CASRRTSRSYEQYF.

The V and J genes are TRBV6-2 or TRBV6-3 and TRBJ2-1; no reliable D call. Germline CDR1 MNHEY, CDR2 SVGEGT. Trimming removed 6 bases at V and 7 bases at J, with 13 bases between. The CDR3 runs 13 residues. CDR3 region: CASRNPFANEQFF. In DNA form, the CDR3 reads TGTGCCAGCAGGAATCCCTTCGCGAATGAGCAGTTCTTC.

This clonotype has at least ten counts. The rearrangement uses TRBV11-1 and TRBJ2-1; D is perhaps TRBD1 (6 bases). The CDR3 sequence is 18 residues long. Germline CDR1 SGHAT, CDR2 FQDESV (reference sequence). The V end lost 1 base, the J end lost 7 bases, and 23 bases lay between the germline ends. This CDR3 reads CASSLVNRAESTVNEQFF. The CDR3 nucleotides are TGTGCCAGCAGCTTAGTTAACAGGGCGGAATCAACGGTGAATGAGCAGTTCTTC.

This clonotype was observed many times. The chain combines TRBV18 with TRBJ2-7, with a possible D match to TRBD1 (6 bases). V was trimmed by 3 bases and J by 6 bases, leaving 27 bases between them. Looked up from germline, CDR1 is KGHSH and CDR2 is LQKENI. The CDR3 loop spans 18 amino acids. The CDR3, as DNA: TGTGCCAGCTCACCGGTAAGCTACCAGGCGGTGACAGGCGGCGAGCAGTACTTC. The encoded protein is CASSPVSYQAVTGGEQYF.

This clonotype was seen at least ten times. This rearrangement joins TRBV2 to TRBJ2-6, with TRBD2 identical over 8 bases. The length of the CDR3 is 16 residues. Germline CDR1 reads SNHLY; CDR2 reads FYNNEI. The V segment lost 5 bases and the J segment 1 base; nucleotides outside the gene matches: 4. The CDR3 DNA reads TGTGCCAGCAGTCGGGGGGGGGTATCTGGGGCCAACGTCCTGACTTTC. Its translation: CASSRGGVSGANVLTF.

Notes on this clonotype: A read error may explain this, as a much larger clone is one base away. The CDR3 carries no conserved terminal phenylalanine or tryptophan, so it likely arises from a read error. The genes are TRBV20-1 and TRBJ1-6, with D possibly TRBD1 on 5 matching bases. CDR3 length: 13 residues. Germline values: CDR1 DFQATT, CDR2 SNEGSKA (reference sequence). V lost 6 bases, J lost 3 bases, and 9 bases lay in between. CDR3 sequence reads: CSATDSYNSPLHV. CDR3 sequence (DNA): TGCAGTGCAACCGACAGCTATAATTCACCCCTCCACGTT.

Many counts were recorded for this clonotype. The chain couples TRBV2 to TRBJ1-2; a possible D gene is TRBD1 (6 bases). CDR1 is SNHLY, CDR2 FYNNEI, per germline. The CDR3 length is 15 residues. With 3 bases removed from V and 0 bases from J, the gap between germline ends came to 11 bases. The chain's CDR3 is CASSDRTVANYGYTF. The DNA for the CDR3 is TGTGCCAGCAGTGATAGGACAGTAGCTAACTATGGCTACACCTTC.

This clonotype was picked up many times. The chain couples TRBV28 to TRBJ1-5, with 11 positions matching TRBD1. This CDR3 comprises 14 residues. Germline trimming cut 6 bases from V and 7 bases from J; bases unmatched to any gene: 5. Per the germline V gene, CDR1 is MDHEN and CDR2 is SYDVKM. This CDR3 is CASSGGTGGQPQHF. The CDR3 DNA reads TGTGCCAGCAGCGGAGGGACAGGGGGGCAGCCCCAGCATTTT. Supplemented by reference TRBV28 and TRBJ1-5, the full variable domain reads DVKVTQSSRYLVKRTGEKVFLECVQDMDHENMFWYRQDPGLGLRLIYFSYDVKMKEKGDIPEGYSVSREKKERFSLILESASTNQTSMYLCASSGGTGGQPQHFGDGTRLSIL.